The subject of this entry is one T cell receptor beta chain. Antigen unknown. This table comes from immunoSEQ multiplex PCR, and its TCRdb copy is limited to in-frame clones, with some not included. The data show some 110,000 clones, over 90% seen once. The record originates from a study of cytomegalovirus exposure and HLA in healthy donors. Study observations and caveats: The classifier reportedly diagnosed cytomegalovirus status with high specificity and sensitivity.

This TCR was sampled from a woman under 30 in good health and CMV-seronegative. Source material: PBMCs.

This CDR3 is CAWSTGTDSVTYGYTF. CDR3 in DNA: TGTGCCTGGAGCACCGGGACTGACTCCGTAACTTATGGCTACACCTTC. The genes are TRBV30 and TRBJ1-2; possibly TRBD1 for D (5 bases). Germline CDR1 reads GTSNPN; CDR2 reads SVGIG (reference sequence). This CDR3 comprises 16 residues. V shed 3 bases and J shed 5 bases, with 22 bases lying between them.